Each of the 29 T cell receptor beta chains below was sequenced from the same sample in a study of T cell responses to AZD1222 COVID-19 vaccine. Libraries were prepared by immunoSEQ multiplex PCR; TCRdb keeps only in-frame clonotypes and omits some of them. The data contain roughly 120,000 clones, about 82% of them seen just once; the ten biggest clones take up approximately 16%. Sequences were derived from peripheral blood, sampled 28 days after the second AZD1222 dose. The source of these receptors is an adult who received the AZD1222 COVID-19 vaccine.

The CDR3 DNA is TGTGCCAGTAAACCTCGACCGGGACCCAGTCAGGAAAAACTGTTTTTT. It yields the protein CASKPRPGPSQEKLFF. The chain links TRBV19 to TRBJ1-4, with a possible D match to TRBD1 (5 bases). Germline V lookup: CDR1 LNHDA, CDR2 SQIVND (reference sequence). The CDR3 consists of 16 residues. The V and J ends lost 7 bases and 8 bases respectively, with 23 bases between them.

The genes are TRBV5-1 and TRBJ2-7; 9 bases line up with TRBD1. This CDR3 has 15 amino acids. Per germline, CDR1 SGHRS and CDR2 YFSETQ. J gave up 7 bases and V 0 bases, and 8 bases lay outside the gene matches. In nucleotides, the CDR3 is TGCGCCAGCAGCTTGGGGGACAGGGAAGGTCGGGAGCAGTACTTC. This gives the protein CASSLGDREGREQYF.

The chain uses TRBV3-1 (or the pseudogene TRBV3-2) and TRBJ1-4; 12 bases agree with TRBD1. The CDR3 sequence is 19 residues long. With V trimmed by 1 base and J by 0 bases, 6 bases remained unmatched. The V gene's germline CDR1 is LGHDT and CDR2 YNNKEL (reference sequence). In nucleotides, the CDR3 is TGTGCCAGCAGCCAAGTCCCGGGACAGGGGGCTTCAACTAATGAAAAACTGTTTTTT. This encodes CASSQVPGQGASTNEKLFF.

The rearrangement joins TRBV27 to TRBJ1-2; a weak D match, TRBD1 (6 bases). Germline CDR1 MNHEY, CDR2 SMNVEV (reference sequence). Trimming cost V 9 bases and J 7 bases, with 21 bases left between them. This CDR3 region has 14 residues. The CDR3 sequence is CASSARGHFGGYTF. The CDR3 coding sequence is TGTGCCAGTTCGGCCAGGGGTCATTTTGGTGGCTACACCTTC.

The chain is built from TRBV19 and TRBJ1-2; 12 bases fit TRBD1. V dropped 5 bases and J dropped 7; count of bases not matched to a gene: 11. This CDR3 spans 16 amino acids. Germline CDR1 LNHDA, CDR2 SQIVND (reference sequence). CDR3 in DNA: TGTGCCAGTAGTCTAGGACCGGGACAGGGGGCCTCTGGCTACACCTTC. It yields the protein CASSLGPGQGASGYTF.

The chain couples TRBV7-8 to TRBJ2-1; 7 positions agree with TRBD2. The CDR3 runs to 16 residues. Germline V gene data show CDR1 as SGHVS and CDR2 as FQNEAQ. V trimming: 2 bases; J trimming: 7 bases; junction bases outside the gene matches: 11. CDR3 sequence reads: CASSLYRGSRLNEQFF. In DNA form, the CDR3 reads TGTGCCAGCAGCTTATATCGCGGGAGCCGGCTAAATGAGCAGTTCTTC.

This rearrangement joins TRBV7-9 to TRBJ2-3; D gene ambiguous. V lost 2 bases to trimming and J lost 2 bases, with 8 bases between them. The CDR3 covers 14 residues. Germline V gene data show CDR1 as SEHNR and CDR2 as FQNEAQ (reference sequence). The CDR3 DNA follows: TGTGCCAGCAGCTTACGACCTAACACAGATACGCAGTATTTT. It yields the protein CASSLRPNTDTQYF.

This chain joins TRBV3-1 (or the pseudogene TRBV3-2) and TRBJ2-1, with D tentatively TRBD2 (6 bases). Trimming left V 1 base short and J 0 bases short, with 10 bases between. Looked up from germline, CDR1 is LGHDT and CDR2 is YNNKEL (reference sequence). The CDR3 contains 16 residues. The CDR3 DNA sequence: TGTGCCAGCAGCCAAGTGGGGGGAAGCTCCTACAATGAGCAGTTCTTC. Translated, it gives CASSQVGGSSYNEQFF.

A note on this clone: The same CDR3 also results from other DNA sequences found in this sample. V usage is TRBV5-4 and J usage is TRBJ2-1; D unclear. This CDR3 region has 11 residues. Trimming pared 2 bases from V and 3 bases from J, leaving 0 bases between. The germline CDR1 and CDR2 sequences are SGHNT and YYREEE (reference sequence). In nucleotides, the CDR3 is TGTGCCAGCAGCTTCTACAATGAGCAGTTCTTC. Translating it yields CASSFYNEQFF.

This chain uses TRBV12-3 or TRBV12-4 with TRBJ2-7; tentatively, D is TRBD1 (5 bases). The CDR3 sequence is 13 residues long. Trimming pared 6 bases from V and 0 bases from J, leaving 9 bases between. The CDR3 is CASRLTGSYEQYF. The CDR3 nucleotides read TGTGCCAGCAGGTTAACAGGCTCCTACGAGCAGTACTTC.

V is TRBV13 and J is TRBJ2-1; D call uncertain. The CDR3 has 15 residues. Germline V gives CDR1 PRHDT, CDR2 FYEKMQ (reference sequence). V lost 5 bases to trimming and J lost 9 bases, with 20 bases between them. DNA of the CDR3: TGTGCCAGCAGCCCTAGAATTTGGACGTTCAGTGAGCAGTTCTTC. Amino acid sequence: CASSPRIWTFSEQFF.

V gene TRBV7-8 combines with J gene TRBJ2-6, with 11 bases aligning to TRBD2. This CDR3 comprises 17 residues. The V segment lost 5 bases and the J segment 4 bases; nucleotides outside the gene matches: 7. The germline gives CDR1 SGHVS, CDR2 FQNEAQ. The CDR3, as DNA: TGTGCCAGCAGCCCGACTAGCGGGGTGGCCGGGGCCAACGTCCTGACTTTC. The encoded protein is CASSPTSGVAGANVLTF.

The V and J genes are TRBV9 and TRBJ2-3; a weak D match, TRBD2 (5 bases). The V gene lost 4 bases and the J gene lost 0 bases, with 12 bases spanning the gap. The V gene's germline CDR1 is SGDLS and CDR2 YYNGEE. This CDR3 has 15 amino acids. CDR3 residues: CASSPSGTSTDTQYF. In DNA, the CDR3 is TGTGCCAGCAGCCCGAGCGGAACTAGCACAGATACGCAGTATTTT.

The gene calls are TRBV18 and TRBJ2-7; D is perhaps TRBD2 (6 bases). Germline-derived CDR1 and CDR2 are KGHSH and LQKENI. This CDR3 is built from 15 residues. Deletions cut 3 bases from V and 0 bases from J, with 12 bases between. CDR3 amino acids: CASSPSGTGSYEQYF. CDR3 DNA sequence: TGTGCCAGCTCACCCTCCGGGACTGGCTCCTACGAGCAGTACTTC.

V usage is TRBV4-1 and J usage is TRBJ2-7; no firm D call. Germline V gives CDR1 MGHRA, CDR2 YSYEKL. There are 17 residues in the CDR3. V was pared by 2 bases and J by 4 bases, with 21 bases between. The CDR3 DNA follows: TGCGCCAGCAGCCAATTTCTCGGTGTAGTATCCCCGTACGAGCAGTACTTC. This gives the protein CASSQFLGVVSPYEQYF.

This chain uses TRBV7-9 with TRBJ1-4; D is unresolved. The CDR3 covers 17 residues. Trimming removed 5 bases at V and 2 bases at J, with 18 bases between. Germline V lookup: CDR1 SEHNR, CDR2 FQNEAQ (reference sequence). The CDR3 loop is CASSGFGRSATNEKLFF. DNA of the CDR3: TGTGCCAGCAGCGGGTTTGGGAGATCGGCCACTAATGAAAAACTGTTTTTT.

This chain joins TRBV11-2 and TRBJ1-1; tentatively, D is TRBD1 (5 bases). The CDR3 is made up of 12 amino acids. The germline V and J ends were trimmed by 1 base and 9 bases, with 9 bases remaining between them. Germline CDR1 SGHAT, CDR2 FQNNGV. CDR3: CASSLARQKAFF. CDR3 coding DNA: TGTGCCAGCAGCTTAGCTAGACAGAAAGCTTTCTTT. Full variable domain (outside the CDR3, taken from reference TRBV11-2 and TRBJ1-1): EAGVAQSPRYKIIEKRQSVAFWCNPISGHATLYWYQQILGQGPKLLIQFQNNGVVDDSQLPKDRFSAERLKGVDSTLKIQPAKLEDSAVYLCASSLARQKAFFGQGTRLTVV.

J is TRBJ2-1 and V is TRBV18; 7 nucleotides align to TRBD2. Germline CDR1 KGHSH, CDR2 LQKENI. The CDR3 covers 16 residues. Trimming removed 4 bases from V and 3 bases from J; junction bases left unmatched: 9. CDR3 loop: CASSLRLAFVYNEQFF. CDR3 coding DNA: TGTGCCAGCTCACTACGACTAGCATTTGTCTACAATGAGCAGTTCTTC.

The gene calls are TRBV7-9 and TRBJ1-3, with D hard to call. The CDR3 sequence is 14 residues long. The V gene's germline CDR1 is SEHNR and CDR2 FQNEAQ (reference sequence). The CDR3 is CAPEVGAGGNTIYF. CDR3 in DNA: TGTGCACCCGAGGTGGGAGCAGGAGGAAACACCATATATTTT.

The V gene is TRBV9, the J gene TRBJ1-2; no firm D call. V lost 0 bases and J 2 bases, leaving 8 bases between the germline ends. The CDR3 runs 14 residues. Germline CDR1 SGDLS, CDR2 YYNGEE. The CDR3 DNA reads as TGTGCCAGCAGCGTAGGATTCGGAAACTATGGCTACACCTTC. This sequence encodes CASSVGFGNYGYTF.

A single count supports this clone. V is TRBV4-3 and J is TRBJ1-3; a weak D match, TRBD1 (5 bases). Germline CDR1 reads LGHNA; CDR2 reads YSLEER. The ends were cut back, 0 bases at V and 1 base at J, with 10 bases in the middle. This CDR3 has 16 residues. The CDR3 region is CASSQDRAGSGNTIYF. CDR3 bases: TGCGCCAGCAGCCAAGATAGGGCAGGGTCTGGAAACACCATATATTTT.

The rearrangement joins TRBV6-5 to TRBJ1-4; 7 nucleotides line up with TRBD1. Germline loops: CDR1 MNHEY, CDR2 SVGAGI. J gave up 4 bases and V 6 bases, and 8 bases lay outside the gene matches. The CDR3 has 15 residues. The DNA for the CDR3 is TGTGCCAGCAGGGACCGGGACAGACTTAATGAAAAACTGTTTTTT. It yields the protein CASRDRDRLNEKLFF.

The rearrangement joins TRBV7-9 to TRBJ2-7, with D hard to call. Trimming cost V 4 bases and J 2 bases, with 6 bases left between them. The CDR3 has 12 amino acids. Looked up from germline, CDR1 is SEHNR and CDR2 is FQNEAQ (reference sequence). CDR3 protein: CASSSVAYEQYF. The CDR3 DNA reads as TGTGCCAGCAGCTCGGTCGCCTACGAGCAGTACTTC.

The chain couples TRBV2 to TRBJ2-3, with D possibly called TRBD1 or TRBD2 (5 bases each). The germline gives CDR1 SNHLY, CDR2 FYNNEI. This CDR3 is built from 12 residues. The V and J ends lost 11 bases and 3 bases respectively, with 12 bases between them. CDR3 loop: CAGTPVTDTQYF. For the CDR3, the DNA is TGTGCCGGGACCCCGGTGACAGATACGCAGTATTTT.

The rearrangement joins TRBV2 to TRBJ1-1; no definite D call. Trimming removed 4 bases from V and 3 bases from J, with 12 bases in between. Germline CDR1 SNHLY, CDR2 FYNNEI. The CDR3 has 14 residues. DNA of the CDR3: TGTGCCAGCAGTGTGGAAAGGTTAGACACTGAAGCTTTCTTT. Translation gives CASSVERLDTEAFF. Filled out from reference TRBV2 and TRBJ1-1, the complete variable domain reads EPEVTQTPSHQVTQMGQEVILRCVPISNHLYFYWYRQILGQKVEFLVSFYNNEISEKSEIFDDQFSVERPDGSNFTLKIRSTKLEDSAMYFCASSVERLDTEAFFGQGTRLTVV.

J is TRBJ2-7 and V is TRBV4-1; 7 bases map to TRBD1. Germline trimming cut 4 bases from V and 2 bases from J; bases unmatched to any gene: 5. The V gene's germline CDR1 is MGHRA and CDR2 YSYEKL. The CDR3 extends over 14 amino acids. The CDR3 sequence is CASSPLTGTYEQYF. CDR3 nucleotide sequence: TGCGCCAGCAGCCCGCTGACAGGGACCTACGAGCAGTACTTC.

The CDR3 bases are TGTGCCAGCAGCTTCGGGGGTGGGGACACCGGGGAGCTGTTTTTT. As protein: CASSFGGGDTGELFF. This chain uses TRBV11-2 with TRBJ2-2; tentative D call: TRBD2 (6 bases). Germline CDR1 and CDR2: SGHAT and FQNNGV. This CDR3 is built from 15 residues. V lost 3 bases and J lost 3, with 11 bases in between.

The chain is built from TRBV15 and TRBJ1-1; D might be TRBD1 (6 bases). The CDR3 extends over 17 amino acids. V was cut by 0 bases and J by 0 bases, with 14 bases left in between. Germline V gene lookup returns CDR1 LNHNV and CDR2 YYDKDF (reference sequence). CDR3 sequence: CATSRDLAGVMNTEAFF. CDR3 coding DNA: TGTGCCACCAGCAGAGATTTAGCAGGGGTCATGAACACTGAAGCTTTCTTT.

The sample holds a few counts of this clone. The chain links TRBV4-1 to TRBJ1-1; D call uncertain. V dropped 3 bases and J dropped 0 bases, with 8 bases sitting between them. Germline values: CDR1 MGHRA, CDR2 YSYEKL. The CDR3 contains 14 residues. CDR3 sequence reads: CASSQVALNTEAFF. The CDR3 DNA reads TGCGCCAGCAGCCAGGTCGCCCTGAACACTGAAGCTTTCTTT.